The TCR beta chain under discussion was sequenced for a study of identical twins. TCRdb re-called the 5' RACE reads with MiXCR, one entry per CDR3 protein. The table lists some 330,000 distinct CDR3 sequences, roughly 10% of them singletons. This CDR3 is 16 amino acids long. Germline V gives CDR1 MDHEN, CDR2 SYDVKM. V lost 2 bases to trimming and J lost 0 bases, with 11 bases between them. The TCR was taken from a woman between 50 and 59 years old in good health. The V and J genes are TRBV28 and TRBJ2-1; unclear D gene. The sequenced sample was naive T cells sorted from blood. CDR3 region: CASSLRSLSSYNEQFF. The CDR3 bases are TGTGCCAGCAGTTTAAGGAGCCTGAGCTCCTACAATGAGCAGTTCTTC.